This TCR beta chain was found in a study of T cell repertoires in cytomegalovirus infection. Study overall: Alongside well-studied HLA-B-restricted CMV epitopes, recently identified HLA-C-restricted CMV epitopes were also used. CMV infection together with matching HLA type was indicated by public TCR beta signatures. Study-wide points: There were carriers of CMV plus the relevant HLA, and cumulative public TCR beta family frequency identified them. Ex vivo responses were dominated by HLA-C-restricted CMV-specific TCR beta clonotypes.

TCRdb reprocessed the reads with MiXCR, giving one entry per CDR3 protein. The profile shows fewer than 350,000 distinct CDR3 sequences, 25% to 30% of them singletons. In this sample, this clonotype turned up a few times. Antigen specificity is unknown. The sequenced sample was cultured PBMCs, obtained from culture after CMV antigen stimulation. This TCR derives from a human donor in good health (CMV status not recorded). Some clones in this sample may be carry-over from other donors' samples.

CDR3 protein: CATSFAEFTEAFF. In DNA form, the CDR3 reads TGTGCCACCAGCTTCGCGGAGTTCACTGAAGCTTTCTTT. The chain is built from TRBV15 and TRBJ1-1; D gene unclear. CDR1 and CDR2 from the germline V gene are LNHNV and YYDKDF (reference sequence). Trimming cost V 5 bases and J 4 bases, with 11 bases left between them. The CDR3 runs to 13 residues.